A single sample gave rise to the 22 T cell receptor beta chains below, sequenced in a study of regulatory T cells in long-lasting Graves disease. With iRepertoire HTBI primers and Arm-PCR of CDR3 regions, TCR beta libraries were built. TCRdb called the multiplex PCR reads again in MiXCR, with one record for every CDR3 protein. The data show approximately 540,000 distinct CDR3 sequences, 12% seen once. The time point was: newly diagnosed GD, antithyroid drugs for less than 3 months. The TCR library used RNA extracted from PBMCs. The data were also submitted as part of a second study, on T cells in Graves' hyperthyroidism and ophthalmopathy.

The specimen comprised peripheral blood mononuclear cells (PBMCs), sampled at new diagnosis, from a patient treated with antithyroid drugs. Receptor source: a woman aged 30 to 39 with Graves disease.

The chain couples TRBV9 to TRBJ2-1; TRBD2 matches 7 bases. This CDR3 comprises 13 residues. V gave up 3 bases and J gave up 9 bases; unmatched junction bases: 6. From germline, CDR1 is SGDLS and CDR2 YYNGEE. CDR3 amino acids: CASSGTSGGEQFF. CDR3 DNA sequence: TGTGCCAGCAGCGGGACTAGTGGAGGTGAGCAGTTCTTC.

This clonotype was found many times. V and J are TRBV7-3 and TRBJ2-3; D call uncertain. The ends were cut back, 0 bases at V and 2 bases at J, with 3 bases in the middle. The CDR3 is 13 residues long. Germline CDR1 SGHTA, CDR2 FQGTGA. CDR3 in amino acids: CASSLTITDTQYF. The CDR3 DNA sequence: TGTGCCAGCAGCTTAACTATCACAGATACGCAGTATTTT.

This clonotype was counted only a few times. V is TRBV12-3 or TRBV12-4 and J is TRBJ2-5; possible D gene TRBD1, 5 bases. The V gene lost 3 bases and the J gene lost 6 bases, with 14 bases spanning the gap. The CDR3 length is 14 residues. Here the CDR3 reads CASSLGPTAQTQYF. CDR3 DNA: TGTGCCAGCAGTTTGGGGCCCACAGCCCAGACCCAGTACTTC.

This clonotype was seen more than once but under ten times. In DNA form, the CDR3 reads TGTGCCAGCAGCGAACAATACTACGAGCAGTACTTC. Translating it yields CASSEQYYEQYF. The chain couples TRBV6-1 to TRBJ2-7; D is unclear. Germline CDR1 MNHNS, CDR2 SASEGT. The V gene lost 6 bases and the J gene lost 3 bases, with 9 bases spanning the gap. The CDR3 spans 12 residues.

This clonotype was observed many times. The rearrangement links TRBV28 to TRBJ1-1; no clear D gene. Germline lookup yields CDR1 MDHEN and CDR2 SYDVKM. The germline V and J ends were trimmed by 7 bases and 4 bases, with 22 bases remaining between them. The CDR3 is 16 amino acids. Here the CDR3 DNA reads TGTGCCAGCACTCTCCACCGCGGGTATATCCCCACTGAAGCTTTCTTT. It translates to CASTLHRGYIPTEAFF. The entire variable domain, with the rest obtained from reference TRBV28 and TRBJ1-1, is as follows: DVKVTQSSRYLVKRTGEKVFLECVQDMDHENMFWYRQDPGLGLRLIYFSYDVKMKEKGDIPEGYSVSREKKERFSLILESASTNQTSMYLCASTLHRGYIPTEAFFGQGTRLTVV.

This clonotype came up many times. The CDR3 DNA is TGTGCCAGCAGCCTCCCGCCCTTTTACGGCACCGGGGAGCTGTTTTTT. Translating it yields CASSLPPFYGTGELFF. This sequence joins TRBV7-2 and TRBJ2-2; D gene unclear. The CDR3 extends over 16 amino acids. V was clipped by 5 bases and J by 4 bases, with 17 bases between them. In germline, CDR1 is SGHTA, CDR2 FQGNSA.

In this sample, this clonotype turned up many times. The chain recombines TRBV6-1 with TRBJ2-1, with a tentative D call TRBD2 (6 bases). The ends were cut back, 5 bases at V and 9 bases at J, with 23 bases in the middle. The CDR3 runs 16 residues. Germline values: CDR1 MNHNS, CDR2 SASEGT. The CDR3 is CASSHQPRGSGSEQFF. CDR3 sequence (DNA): TGTGCCAGCAGTCACCAACCTCGCGGTAGCGGAAGTGAGCAGTTCTTC.

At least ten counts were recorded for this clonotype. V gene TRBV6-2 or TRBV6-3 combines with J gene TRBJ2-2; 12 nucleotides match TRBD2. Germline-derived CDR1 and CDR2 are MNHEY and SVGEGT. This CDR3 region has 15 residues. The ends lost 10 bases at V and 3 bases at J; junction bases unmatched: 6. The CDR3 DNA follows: TGTGCCATCCGACTAGCGGGAGTCGACACCGGGGAGCTGTTTTTT. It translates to CAIRLAGVDTGELFF.

The CDR3 spells CASSVELAGAYNEQFF. Here the CDR3 DNA reads TGTGCCAGCAGCGTAGAACTAGCGGGAGCCTACAATGAGCAGTTCTTC. This chain joins TRBV9 and TRBJ2-1, with 11 bases aligning to TRBD2. CDR1 SGDLS and CDR2 YYNGEE come from the germline V gene. The CDR3 totals 16 residues. With 0 bases clipped from V and 2 bases from J, the junction kept 1 base outside the gene matches.

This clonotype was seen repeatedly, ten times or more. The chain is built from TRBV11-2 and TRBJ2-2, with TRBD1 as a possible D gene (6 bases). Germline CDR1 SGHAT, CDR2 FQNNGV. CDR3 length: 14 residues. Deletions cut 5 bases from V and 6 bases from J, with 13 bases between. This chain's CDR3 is CASSGGHGPGELFF. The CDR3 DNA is TGTGCCAGCAGCGGGGGCCACGGCCCCGGGGAGCTGTTTTTT. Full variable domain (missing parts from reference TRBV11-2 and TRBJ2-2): EAGVAQSPRYKIIEKRQSVAFWCNPISGHATLYWYQQILGQGPKLLIQFQNNGVVDDSQLPKDRFSAERLKGVDSTLKIQPAKLEDSAVYLCASSGGHGPGELFFGEGSRLTVL.

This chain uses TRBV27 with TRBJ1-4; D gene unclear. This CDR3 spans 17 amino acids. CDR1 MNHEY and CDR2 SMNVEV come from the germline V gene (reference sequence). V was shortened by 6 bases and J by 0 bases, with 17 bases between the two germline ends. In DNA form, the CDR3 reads TGTGCCAGCAGCCTGGGTCCGACCTATTCAACTAATGAAAAACTGTTTTTT. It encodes CASSLGPTYSTNEKLFF.

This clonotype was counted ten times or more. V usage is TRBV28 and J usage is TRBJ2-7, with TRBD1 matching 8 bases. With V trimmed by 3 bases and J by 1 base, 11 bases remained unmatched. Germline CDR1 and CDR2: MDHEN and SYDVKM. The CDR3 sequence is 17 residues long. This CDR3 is CASSLRLGQAYSYEQYF. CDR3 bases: TGTGCCAGCAGTTTGCGATTGGGACAGGCCTATTCCTACGAGCAGTACTTC.

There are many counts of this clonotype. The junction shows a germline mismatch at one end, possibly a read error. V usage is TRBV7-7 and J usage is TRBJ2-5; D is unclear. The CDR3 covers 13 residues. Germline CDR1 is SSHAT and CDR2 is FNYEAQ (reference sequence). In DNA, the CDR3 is TGTGCTAGCAGCTTGTCGGAGTTCGAGACCCAGTACTTC. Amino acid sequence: CASSLSEFETQYF.

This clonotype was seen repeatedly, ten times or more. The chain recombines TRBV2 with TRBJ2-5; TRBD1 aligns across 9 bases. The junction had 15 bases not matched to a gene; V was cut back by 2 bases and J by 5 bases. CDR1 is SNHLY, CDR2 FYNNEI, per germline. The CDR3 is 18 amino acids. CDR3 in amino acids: CASSEFRDRDAGPETQYF. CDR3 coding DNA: TGTGCCAGCAGTGAATTTAGGGACAGGGATGCAGGTCCGGAGACCCAGTACTTC.

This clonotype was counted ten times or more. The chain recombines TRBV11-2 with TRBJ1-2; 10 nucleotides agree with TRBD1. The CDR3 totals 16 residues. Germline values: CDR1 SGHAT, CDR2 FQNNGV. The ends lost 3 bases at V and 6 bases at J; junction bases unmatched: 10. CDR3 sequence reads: CASSFLGTGAFDGYTF. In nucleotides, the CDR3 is TGTGCCAGCAGCTTTTTGGGGACAGGGGCTTTTGATGGCTACACCTTC.

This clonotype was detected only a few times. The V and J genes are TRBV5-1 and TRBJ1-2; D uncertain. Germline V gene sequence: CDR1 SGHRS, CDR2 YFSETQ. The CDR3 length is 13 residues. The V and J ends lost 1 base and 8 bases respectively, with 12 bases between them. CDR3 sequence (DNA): TGCGCCAGCAGCTTGAACCGTTGGAGGGGCTACACCTTC. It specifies CASSLNRWRGYTF.

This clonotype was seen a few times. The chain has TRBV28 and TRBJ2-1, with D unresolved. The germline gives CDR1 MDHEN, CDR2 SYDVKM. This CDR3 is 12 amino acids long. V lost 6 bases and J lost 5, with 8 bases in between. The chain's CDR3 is CASRPTDNEQFF. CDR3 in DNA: TGTGCCAGCAGGCCGACCGACAATGAGCAGTTCTTC. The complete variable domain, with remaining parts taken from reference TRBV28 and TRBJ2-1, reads DVKVTQSSRYLVKRTGEKVFLECVQDMDHENMFWYRQDPGLGLRLIYFSYDVKMKEKGDIPEGYSVSREKKERFSLILESASTNQTSMYLCASRPTDNEQFFGPGTRLTVL.

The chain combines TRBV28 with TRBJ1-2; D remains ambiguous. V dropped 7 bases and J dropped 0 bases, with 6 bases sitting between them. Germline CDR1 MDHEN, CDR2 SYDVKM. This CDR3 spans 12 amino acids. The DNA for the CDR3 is TGTGCCAGCACCCAATCTAACTATGGCTACACCTTC. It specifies CASTQSNYGYTF.

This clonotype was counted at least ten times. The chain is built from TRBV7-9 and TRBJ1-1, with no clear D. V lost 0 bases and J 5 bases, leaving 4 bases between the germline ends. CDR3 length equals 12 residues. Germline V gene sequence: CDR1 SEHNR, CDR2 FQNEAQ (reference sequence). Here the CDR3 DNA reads TGTGCCAGCAGCTTAGCCGGGACTGAAGCTTTCTTT. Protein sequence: CASSLAGTEAFF.

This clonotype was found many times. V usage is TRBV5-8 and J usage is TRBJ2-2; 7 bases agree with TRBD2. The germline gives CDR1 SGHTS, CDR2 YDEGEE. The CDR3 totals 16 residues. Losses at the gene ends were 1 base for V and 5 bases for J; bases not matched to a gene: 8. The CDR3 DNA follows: TGTGCCAGCAGCTTGCTCCTAGCGGACCCAACCGGGGAGCTGTTTTTT. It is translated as CASSLLLADPTGELFF.

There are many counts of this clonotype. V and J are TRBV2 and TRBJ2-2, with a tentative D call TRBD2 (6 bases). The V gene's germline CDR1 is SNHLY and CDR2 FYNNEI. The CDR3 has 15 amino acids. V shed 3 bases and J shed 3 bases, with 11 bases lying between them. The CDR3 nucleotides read TGTGCCAGCAGTGACCCGGGGGTATACACCGGGGAGCTGTTTTTT. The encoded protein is CASSDPGVYTGELFF.

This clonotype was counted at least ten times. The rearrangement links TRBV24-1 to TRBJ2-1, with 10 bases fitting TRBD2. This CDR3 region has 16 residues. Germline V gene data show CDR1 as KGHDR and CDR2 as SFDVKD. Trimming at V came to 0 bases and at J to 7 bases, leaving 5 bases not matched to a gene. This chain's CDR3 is CATSDLVASGRNEQFF. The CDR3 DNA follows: TGTGCCACCAGTGATTTGGTGGCTAGCGGGAGAAATGAGCAGTTCTTC.